The entry below gives a single T cell receptor beta chain sequence along with its context. Its antigen is not known. This sample stems from a study of cytomegalovirus exposure and HLA in healthy donors. Study conclusions and caveats: Reports described diagnosis of cytomegalovirus status by the classifier as highly specific and sensitive. The CMV antigen specificity of a few CMV-associated chains was confirmed through in vitro analysis. The study reported that TCR beta sequences accurately predicted HLA-A and HLA-B alleles in most subjects.

The PCR was carried out with 60 Vbeta primers and 13 Jbeta primers. TCRdb's table, derived via immunoSEQ multiplex PCR, lists solely in-frame clones and lacks some. The sample holds over 150,000 clones, almost 85% seen once. Each donor's status was that of a healthy bone marrow donor. The V gene end was trimmed by 6 bases and the J gene end by 0 bases; junction bases not matched to a gene: 3. The germline gives CDR1 MRHNA, CDR2 SNTAGT. The CDR3 extends over 14 amino acids. Material for sequencing was PBMCs. The chain links TRBV6-4 to TRBJ1-1, with 8 bases identical to TRBD1. The receptor was isolated from a boy between 2 and 15 years old in good health and CMV-seronegative. This CDR3 is CASSRDRLNTEAFF. The CDR3 nucleotides are TGTGCCAGCAGCAGGGACAGGCTGAACACTGAAGCTTTCTTT.